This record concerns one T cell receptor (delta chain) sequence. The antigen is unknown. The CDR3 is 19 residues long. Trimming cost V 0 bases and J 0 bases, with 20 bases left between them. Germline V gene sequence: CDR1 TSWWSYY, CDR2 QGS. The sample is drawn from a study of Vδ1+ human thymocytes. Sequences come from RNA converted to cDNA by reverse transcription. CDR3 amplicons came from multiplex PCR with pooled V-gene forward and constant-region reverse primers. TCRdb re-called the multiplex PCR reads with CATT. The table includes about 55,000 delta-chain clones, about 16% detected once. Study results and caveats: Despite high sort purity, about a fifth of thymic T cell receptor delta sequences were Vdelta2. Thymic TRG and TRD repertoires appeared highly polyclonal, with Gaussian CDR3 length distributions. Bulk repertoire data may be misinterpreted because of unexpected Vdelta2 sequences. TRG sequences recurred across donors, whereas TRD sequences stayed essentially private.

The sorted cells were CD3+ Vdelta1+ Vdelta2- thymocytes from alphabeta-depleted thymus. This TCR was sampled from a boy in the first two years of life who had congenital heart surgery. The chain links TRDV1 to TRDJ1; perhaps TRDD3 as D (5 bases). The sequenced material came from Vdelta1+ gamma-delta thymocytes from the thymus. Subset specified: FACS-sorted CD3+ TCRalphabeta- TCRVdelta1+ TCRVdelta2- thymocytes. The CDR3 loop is CALGELWPGGPRYTDKLIF. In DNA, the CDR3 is TGTGCTCTTGGGGAACTATGGCCGGGGGGGCCCAGGTACACCGATAAACTCATCTTT.